These T cell receptor beta chains were read from a single sample in a study of post-analysis software for immune sequencing data. TCRdb analysed the PCR reads with MiXCR anew, one entry per CDR3 protein. Among 820,000 or so distinct CDR3 sequences, approximately 53% were seen once, and the ten largest hold about 4.8%. Sequenced: blood. These receptors all come from a girl aged 5-17 years with multiple sclerosis. CDR3s leave out the opening cysteine and the closing phenylalanine or tryptophan.

>TRBJ1-1|TRBV27
ASRKQGSTGAF
>TRBJ1-2|TRBV2
ASSPVGIPRDRGRFGYT
>TRBJ1-2|TRBV4-1
ASSQEWGQGALSGYT
>TRBJ1-2|TRBV12-3/TRBV12-4
ASSLAAGKDGYT
>TRBJ2-7|TRBV27
ASNPGTQPYEQY
>TRBJ1-1|TRBV18
ASSPANRVAEAF
>TRBJ2-5|TRBV7-8
ASSLRRGRETQY
>TRBJ1-1|TRBV6-2/TRBV6-3
ASTKVEGASEAF
>TRBJ1-2|TRBV5-1
ASSGGVEDGYT
>TRBJ2-5|TRBV6-5
ASSYSEVAGQETQY
>TRBJ2-1|TRBV6-6
ASRLARDNEQF
>TRBJ2-7|TRBV6-5
ASSYSRGINYEQY
>TRBJ1-4|TRBV7-6
ASREWGLGATNEKLF
>TRBJ1-1|TRBV9
ASSPFTQNTEAF
>TRBJ2-1|TRBV5-1
ASSLEFYNEQF
>TRBJ2-3|TRBV5-1
ASSTDRQGGTDTQY
>TRBJ2-1|TRBV12-3/TRBV12-4
ASSIKGTEQF
>TRBJ2-7|TRBV12-3/TRBV12-4
ASSLFFGGGQGYEQY
>TRBJ2-1|TRBV6-5
ASTLAAGGLNEQF
>TRBJ2-1|TRBV11-2
ASSLDSRAADSSYNEQF
>TRBJ1-2|TRBV14
ASSQDRAGGYT
>TRBJ2-5|TRBV9
ASSRPPGGSPQETQY